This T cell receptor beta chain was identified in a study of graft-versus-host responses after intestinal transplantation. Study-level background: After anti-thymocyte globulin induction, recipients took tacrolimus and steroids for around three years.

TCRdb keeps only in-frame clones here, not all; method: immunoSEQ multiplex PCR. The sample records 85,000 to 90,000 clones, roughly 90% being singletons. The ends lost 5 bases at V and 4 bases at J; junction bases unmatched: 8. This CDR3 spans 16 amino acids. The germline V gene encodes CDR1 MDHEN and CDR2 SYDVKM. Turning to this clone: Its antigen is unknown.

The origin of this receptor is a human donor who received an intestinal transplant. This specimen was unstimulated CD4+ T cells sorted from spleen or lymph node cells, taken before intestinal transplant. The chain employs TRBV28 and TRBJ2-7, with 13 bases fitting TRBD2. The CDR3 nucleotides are TGTGCCAGCAGTCCCCTCGGGACTAGCGGGAAGTACGAGCAGTACTTC. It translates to CASSPLGTSGKYEQYF. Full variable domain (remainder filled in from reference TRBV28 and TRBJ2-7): DVKVTQSSRYLVKRTGEKVFLECVQDMDHENMFWYRQDPGLGLRLIYFSYDVKMKEKGDIPEGYSVSREKKERFSLILESASTNQTSMYLCASSPLGTSGKYEQYFGPGTRLTVT.